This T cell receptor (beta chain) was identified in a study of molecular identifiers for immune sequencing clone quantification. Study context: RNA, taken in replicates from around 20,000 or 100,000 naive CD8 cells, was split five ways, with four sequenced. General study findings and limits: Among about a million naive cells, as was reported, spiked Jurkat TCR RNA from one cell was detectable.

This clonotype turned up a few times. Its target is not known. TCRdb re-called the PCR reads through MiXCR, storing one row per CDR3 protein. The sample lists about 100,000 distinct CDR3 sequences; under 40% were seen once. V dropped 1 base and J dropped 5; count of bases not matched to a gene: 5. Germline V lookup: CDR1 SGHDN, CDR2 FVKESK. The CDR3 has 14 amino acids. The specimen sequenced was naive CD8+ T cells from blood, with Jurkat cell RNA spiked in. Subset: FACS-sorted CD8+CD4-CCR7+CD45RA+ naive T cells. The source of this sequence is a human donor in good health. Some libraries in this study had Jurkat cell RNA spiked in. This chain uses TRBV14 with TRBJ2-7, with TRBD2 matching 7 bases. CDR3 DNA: TGTGCCAGCAGCCAAGTACGGGGGGTAGACGAGCAGTACTTC. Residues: CASSQVRGVDEQYF.